One sample yielded the 17 T cell receptor beta chains listed below, sequenced in a study of T cells expressing NK-cell markers. With the 5' RACE reads reprocessed, TCRdb shows one record per CDR3 protein and no DNA. The sample has roughly 450,000 distinct CDR3 sequences. The sample was blood T cells: a sorted CD56 or NKG2C T cell subset, CD4+ or CD8+ T cells, or bulk PBMC T cells (not recorded which). These receptors were obtained from a woman aged 45-65 years in good health.

This chain joins TRBV20-1 and TRBJ2-5; TCRdb lists TRBD2, though no DNA is available to test this call. CDR3 length equals 14 residues. Germline lookup yields CDR1 DFQATT and CDR2 SNEGSKA (reference sequence). The CDR3: CSARGREWLKTQYF.

The genes are TRBV20-1 and TRBJ1-1; TCRdb's assignment of TRBD1 cannot be checked, as there is no DNA. Germline V gene lookup returns CDR1 DFQATT and CDR2 SNEGSKA (reference sequence). This CDR3 is 16 amino acids long. The chain's CDR3 is CSARDLAGWGDTEAFF.

This chain joins TRBV20-1 and TRBJ2-1; TCRdb's D gene call, TRBD2, goes unchecked for lack of DNA. Germline lookup yields CDR1 DFQATT and CDR2 SNEGSKA (reference sequence). CDR3 length equals 15 residues. This CDR3 reads CSARDGGRLNNEQFF.

This CDR3 is CASSYSWVQPQHF. The gene calls are TRBV6-6 and TRBJ1-5. The CDR3 has 13 residues. In germline, CDR1 is MNHNY, CDR2 SVGAGI (reference sequence).

V gene TRBV4-1 combines with J gene TRBJ2-7; the TCRdb D gene call, TRBD2, has no DNA to confirm it. Looked up from germline, CDR1 is MGHRA and CDR2 is YSYEKL. This CDR3 comprises 15 residues. Here the CDR3 reads CASSQGTSGDYEQYF.

CDR3 sequence: CASSPLDQGGNTIYF. The rearrangement uses TRBV18 and TRBJ1-3; TCRdb indicates TRBD1, and absent DNA this call remains unverified. From germline, CDR1 is KGHSH and CDR2 LQKENI. The CDR3 has 15 residues.

The chain uses TRBV3-1 and TRBJ2-2. The germline CDR1 and CDR2 sequences are LGHDT and YNNKEL (reference sequence). CDR3 length equals 12 residues. CDR3 sequence: CASSQESSAVFF.

The chain uses TRBV5-6 and TRBJ1-6. Germline V gene lookup returns CDR1 SGHDT and CDR2 YYEEEE. The CDR3 consists of 13 residues. The CDR3 protein is CASGRTRGSPLHF.

The chain is built from TRBV7-9 and TRBJ2-7. Germline CDR1 reads SEHNR; CDR2 reads FQNEAQ (reference sequence). This CDR3 spans 15 amino acids. CDR3 loop: CASSFVGGSPYEQYF.

V and J are TRBV11-2 and TRBJ2-7; TCRdb selects TRBD2, and the lack of DNA leaves this call unchecked. The length of the CDR3 is 15 residues. In germline, CDR1 is SGHAT, CDR2 FQNNGV. The CDR3: CASSSRGAGPGEQYF. The variable domain in full, with the rest retrieved from reference TRBV11-2 and TRBJ2-7, is EAGVAQSPRYKIIEKRQSVAFWCNPISGHATLYWYQQILGQGPKLLIQFQNNGVVDDSQLPKDRFSAERLKGVDSTLKIQPAKLEDSAVYLCASSSRGAGPGEQYFGPGTRLTVT.

The V call is TRBV20-1, the J call TRBJ1-2. This CDR3 is built from 12 residues. CDR1 DFQATT and CDR2 SNEGSKA come from the germline V gene (reference sequence). CDR3 protein: CSAYTPNYGYTF.

The V and J genes are TRBV7-9 and TRBJ2-3; TCRdb lists TRBD2, though no DNA is available to test this call. Looked up from germline, CDR1 is SEHNR and CDR2 is FQNEAQ (reference sequence). CDR3 length equals 15 residues. CDR3 region: CASSARLEATDTQYF.

The rearrangement joins TRBV30 to TRBJ1-5. This CDR3 is 14 amino acids long. From germline, CDR1 is GTSNPN and CDR2 SVGIG (reference sequence). The CDR3: CAWSGVVSNQPQHF.

V gene TRBV28 combines with J gene TRBJ2-2; the D call of TRBD2 rests on TCRdb alone, since no DNA is present to check it. The CDR3 sequence is 16 residues long. Germline lookup yields CDR1 MDHEN and CDR2 SYDVKM. The CDR3 protein is CASSLVAGGNTGELFF.

The chain has TRBV5-4 and TRBJ1-1; there is no DNA to check the TCRdb D call of TRBD1. The CDR3 is made up of 16 amino acids. The germline V gene has CDR1 SGHNT and CDR2 YYREEE (reference sequence). The CDR3 sequence is CASSLSLSTGNTEAFF.

The chain joins TRBV2 to TRBJ1-3; TCRdb indicates TRBD1, and absent DNA this call remains unverified. The germline V gene encodes CDR1 SNHLY and CDR2 FYNNEI. The CDR3 sequence is 15 residues long. CDR3 loop: CASSPRSHDLNTIYF.

The V call is TRBV14, the J call TRBJ2-3; the D call from TCRdb, TRBD2, cannot be confirmed without DNA. The V gene's germline CDR1 is SGHDN and CDR2 FVKESK. This CDR3 is built from 16 residues. The CDR3 spells CASSRGLDLATDTQYF.